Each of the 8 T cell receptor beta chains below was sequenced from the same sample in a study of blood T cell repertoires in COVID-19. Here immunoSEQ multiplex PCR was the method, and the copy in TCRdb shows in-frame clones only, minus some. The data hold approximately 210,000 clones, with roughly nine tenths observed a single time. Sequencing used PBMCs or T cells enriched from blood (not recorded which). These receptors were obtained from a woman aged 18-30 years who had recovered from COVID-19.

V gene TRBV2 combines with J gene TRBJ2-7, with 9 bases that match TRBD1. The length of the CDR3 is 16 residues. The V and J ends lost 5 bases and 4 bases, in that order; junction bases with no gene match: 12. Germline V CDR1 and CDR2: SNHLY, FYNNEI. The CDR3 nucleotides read TGTGCCAGCAGTACAGGGGGCCCCCCTTTCGGGTACGAGCAGTACTTC. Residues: CASSTGGPPFGYEQYF.

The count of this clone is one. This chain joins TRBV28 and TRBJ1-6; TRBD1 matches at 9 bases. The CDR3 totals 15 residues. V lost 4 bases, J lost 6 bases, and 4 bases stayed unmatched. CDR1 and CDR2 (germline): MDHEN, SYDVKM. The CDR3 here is CASSSTGQGNSPLHF. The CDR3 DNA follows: TGTGCCAGCAGTTCGACGGGACAGGGTAATTCACCCCTCCACTTT.

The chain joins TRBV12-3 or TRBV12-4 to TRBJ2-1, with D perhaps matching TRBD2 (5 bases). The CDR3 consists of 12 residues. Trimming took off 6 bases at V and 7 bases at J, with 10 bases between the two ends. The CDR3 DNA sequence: TGTGCCAGCAGCCCTCTAGCAAATGAGCAGTTCTTC. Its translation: CASSPLANEQFF.

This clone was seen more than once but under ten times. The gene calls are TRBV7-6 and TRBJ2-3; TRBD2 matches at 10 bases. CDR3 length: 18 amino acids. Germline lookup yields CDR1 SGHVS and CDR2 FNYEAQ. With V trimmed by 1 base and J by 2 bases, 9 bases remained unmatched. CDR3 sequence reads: CASSLVLGTSEITDTQYF. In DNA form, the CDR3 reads TGTGCCAGCAGCTTAGTTCTAGGGACTAGCGAAATCACAGATACGCAGTATTTT. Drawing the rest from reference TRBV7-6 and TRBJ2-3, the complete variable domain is GAGVSQSPRYKVTKRGQDVALRCDPISGHVSLYWYRQALGQGPEFLTYFNYEAQQDKSGLPNDRFSAERPEGSISTLTIQRTEQRDSAMYRCASSLVLGTSEITDTQYFGPGTRLTVL.

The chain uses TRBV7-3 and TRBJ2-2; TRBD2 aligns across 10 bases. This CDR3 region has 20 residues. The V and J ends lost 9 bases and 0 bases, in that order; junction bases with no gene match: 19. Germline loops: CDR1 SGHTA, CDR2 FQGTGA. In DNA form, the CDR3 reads TGTGCCAGACCGCGTCGGGATACTAGCGGGGAGTTCGCGAACACCGGGGAGCTGTTTTTT. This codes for CARPRRDTSGEFANTGELFF.

The CDR3 coding sequence is TGTGCCAGCAGCTTAGAGGGCAGGGGGCACAATGAGCAGTTCTTC. Translated: CASSLEGRGHNEQFF. V gene TRBV11-3 combines with J gene TRBJ2-1; 8 nucleotides agree with TRBD1. The CDR3 has 15 residues. V lost 0 bases and J lost 5; bases outside the gene matches: 3. Germline V gene lookup returns CDR1 SGHNT and CDR2 YENEEA. The variable domain in full, completed from reference TRBV11-3 and TRBJ2-1, reads EAGVVQSPRYKIIEKKQPVAFWCNPISGHNTLYWYLQNLGQGPELLIRYENEEAVDDSQLPKDRFSAERLKGVDSTLKIQPAELGDSAVYLCASSLEGRGHNEQFFGPGTRLTVL.

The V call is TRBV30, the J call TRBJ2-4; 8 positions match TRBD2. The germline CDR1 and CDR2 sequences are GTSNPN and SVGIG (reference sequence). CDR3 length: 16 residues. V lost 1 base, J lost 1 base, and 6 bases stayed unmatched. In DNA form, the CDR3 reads TGTGCCTGGAGTGACTGGGGCGGGGGGGCCAAAAACATTCAGTACTTC. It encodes CAWSDWGGGAKNIQYF.

The CDR3 nucleotides read TGTGCCAGCTCAGTCGGGGCTGGAAACACCATATATTTT. It specifies CASSVGAGNTIYF. V gene TRBV18 combines with J gene TRBJ1-3; D not resolved. Germline loops: CDR1 KGHSH, CDR2 LQKENI. Trimming left V 5 bases short and J 2 bases short, with 7 bases between. CDR3 length: 13 residues.